The source of this T cell receptor (beta chain) is a study of CD8 T cells in ankylosing spondylitis. Study-wide results and limits: Several highly homologous variants made up a TCR beta motif that seemed to typify ankylosing spondylitis blood.

The CDR3 is made up of 13 amino acids. Trimming at V came to 8 bases and at J to 0 bases, leaving 4 bases not matched to a gene. Germline CDR1 is SNHLY and CDR2 is FYNNEI. In TCRdb, the 5' RACE reads were re-called with MiXCR into one record per CDR3 protein. Among 80,000 to 100,000 distinct CDR3 sequences listed, roughly 8.3% were seen once. This clonotype was picked up many times. What it binds is unknown. The chain links TRBV2 to TRBJ2-7, with 7 bases that match TRBD2. Sequences were obtained from blood, either unsorted or a sorted T cell fraction (not recorded which). The sequence was collected from a male donor with ankylosing spondylitis or in good health (not recorded which). CDR3 sequence (DNA): TGTGCCAGCGGGGACTATTTCTCCTACGAGCAGTACTTC. The encoded protein is CASGDYFSYEQYF.